In its sample, the clone carrying this T cell receptor beta chain was seen many times. Germline values: CDR1 SEHNR, CDR2 FQNEAQ (reference sequence). V was pared by 1 base and J by 3 bases, with 9 bases between. The CDR3 runs 14 residues. TCRdb recomputed calls from the RT-PCR reads with MiXCR, one row per CDR3 protein. The profile shows hundreds of thousands of distinct CDR3 sequences, 11% to 15% of them singletons. This clonotype was sampled from a female donor in good health, serving as a healthy control. Sequenced material: memory CD4+ T cells from blood. This chain uses TRBV7-9 with TRBJ1-1; no clear D. CDR3 amino acids: CASSLDTSYTEAFF. As DNA, the CDR3 is TGTGCCAGCAGCTTAGATACCAGCTACACTGAAGCTTTCTTT.